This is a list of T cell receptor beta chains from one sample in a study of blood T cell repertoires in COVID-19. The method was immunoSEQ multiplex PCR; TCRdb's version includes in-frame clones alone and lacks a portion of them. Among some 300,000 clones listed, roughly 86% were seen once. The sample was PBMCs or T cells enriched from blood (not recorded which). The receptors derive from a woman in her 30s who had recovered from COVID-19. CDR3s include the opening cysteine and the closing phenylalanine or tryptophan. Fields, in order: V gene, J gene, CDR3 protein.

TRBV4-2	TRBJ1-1	CASSQEAKNTEAFF
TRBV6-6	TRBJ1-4	CASRPPRGLHEKLFF
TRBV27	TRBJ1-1	CASSPETGGITEAFF
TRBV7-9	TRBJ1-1	CASSDRNMNTEAFF
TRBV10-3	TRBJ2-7	CAISARGAPEGEQYF
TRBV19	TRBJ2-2	CASSISHSGANTGELFF
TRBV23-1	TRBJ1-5	CASRSTEPKSGQPQHF
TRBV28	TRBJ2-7	CASSSRGTSYEQYF
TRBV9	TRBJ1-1	CASSVVAAGNTEAFF
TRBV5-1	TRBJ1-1	CASSLGTGNLKAFF
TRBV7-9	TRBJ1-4	CASSPQGAYEKLFF
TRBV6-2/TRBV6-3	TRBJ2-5	CASTPTRGFIETQYF
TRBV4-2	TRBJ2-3	CASSQDWSLHPGQVTDTQYF
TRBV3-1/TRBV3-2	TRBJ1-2	CASSHGTGGRYGYTF
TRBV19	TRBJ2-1	CASSTYRGYNEQFF
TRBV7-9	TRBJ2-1	CASSWTGSSYNEQFF
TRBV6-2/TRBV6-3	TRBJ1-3	CASSYSPGGAGNTIYF